This T cell receptor beta chain was profiled in a study of CD8 T cells in ankylosing spondylitis. TCRdb reprocessed the 5' RACE reads with MiXCR, giving one entry per CDR3 protein. This table holds roughly 150,000 distinct CDR3 sequences, approximately 32% found once. This clonotype was seen repeatedly, ten times or more. What it binds is not known. Findings and limits, study-wide: Earlier studies detected some motif variants in reactive arthritis synovial fluid and blood.

What was sequenced was synovial fluid, either unsorted or a sorted T cell fraction (not recorded which). The sequence came from a male donor with ankylosing spondylitis.

This CDR3 reads CASSLRAGGPHDGYTF. The CDR3 nucleotides are TGTGCCAGCAGTCTAAGGGCGGGCGGACCTCACGATGGCTACACCTTC. The chain recombines TRBV12-3 or TRBV12-4 with TRBJ1-2, with D uncertain. This CDR3 is built from 16 residues. Trimming took off 5 bases at V and 6 bases at J, with 22 bases between the two ends.